This TCR beta chain was sequenced in a study of control samples from healthy donors and cancer patients. The CDR3 runs 16 residues. Germline V gene sequence: CDR1 SNHLY, CDR2 FYNNEI. The V end lost 6 bases, the J end lost 7 bases, and 22 bases lay between the germline ends. Measured with immunoSEQ multiplex PCR; TCRdb has only the in-frame clones, and not every one. The sample has roughly 41,000 clones, around 94% seen once. The V call is TRBV2, the J call TRBJ2-1, with D perhaps matching TRBD2 (6 bases). Specimen: blood. This TCR derives from a man aged 60-69 years in good health. The CDR3 loop reads CASRKEIGLAVNEQFF. CDR3 sequence (DNA): TGTGCCAGCAGAAAGGAAATTGGATTAGCGGTAAATGAGCAGTTCTTC.